This T cell receptor beta chain was captured by sequencing in a study of CD8+ T cells in alopecia areata. Study information: Treated patients were given 5 to 10 mg oral tofacitinib twice daily.

Study-level points and caveats: Unlike in mice, where it was clearer, TCR sharing across patients was less clear, possibly HLA-related.

Investigators isolated RNA and reverse transcribed it into cDNA to act as the sequencing template. Method: immunoSEQ multiplex PCR; TCRdb's copy keeps in-frame clones and lacks some. The sample has around 140,000 clones; about 60% are singletons. This clone was recorded once. Its antigen is still unknown. The clonotype originates from a human donor with alopecia areata. Sequences were derived from CD4+ T cells sorted from blood, sampled at week 0.

The CDR3 sequence: CASSRRLGTGGYYEQYF. In DNA, the CDR3 is TGTGCCAGCAGTCGACGTCTTGGGACAGGGGGCTACTACGAGCAGTACTTC. The V call is TRBV14, the J call TRBJ2-7, with TRBD1 matching over 12 bases. V lost 6 bases, J lost 3 bases, and 12 bases stayed unmatched. The CDR3 extends over 17 amino acids. Germline lookup yields CDR1 SGHDN and CDR2 FVKESK.